This T cell receptor beta chain was recovered during a study of blood T cell repertoires in COVID-19. Study-level information: Whether acute or convalescent, the COVID-19 samples came from the United States, Italy and Spain.

The V and J ends lost 5 bases and 0 bases respectively, with 11 bases between them. The CDR3 runs to 15 residues. Looked up from germline, CDR1 is MNHEY and CDR2 is SVGAGI. Using immunoSEQ multiplex PCR, the repertoire was profiled, and TCRdb retains in-frame clones only, with some absent. The sample has 430,000 or so clones, 70% to 90% seen once. Sequenced material: peripheral blood. This TCR was sampled from a man aged 18 to 30 with COVID-19, enrolled during active disease. This chain joins TRBV6-5 and TRBJ1-3; D not certain. The CDR3 nucleotides are TGTGCCAGCAGTCCTTTGGGAGACTCTGGAAACACCATATATTTT. Its translation: CASSPLGDSGNTIYF.